Here is one T cell receptor beta chain with its context. Its antigen remains unknown. The data originate from a study of cytomegalovirus exposure and HLA in healthy donors. Use of 60 Vbeta and 13 Jbeta primers characterized the PCR. Method: immunoSEQ multiplex PCR; TCRdb's copy keeps in-frame clones and lacks some. The table lists about 170,000 clones, 65% to 85% of them singletons, with 0.75% to 0.9% in the top ten. This CDR3 contains 14 residues. V was trimmed by 8 bases and J by 0 bases, leaving 13 bases between them. From germline, CDR1 is MDHEN and CDR2 SYDVKM. General study findings and limits: In a later analysis, at a false discovery rate of 0.05, 15,000 to 20,000 TCR beta sequences were associated with HLA alleles. Equally common other TCR beta chains were less clonally expanded than HLA-associated ones, a later analysis found.

This chain connects TRBV28 to TRBJ1-1, with unresolved D. The sequenced material came from PBMCs. This clonotype originated in a young woman in good health and CMV-seronegative. This CDR3 reads CASYPGKVNTEAFF. CDR3 DNA: TGTGCCAGCTACCCCGGTAAAGTGAACACTGAAGCTTTCTTT.